This T cell receptor (beta chain) emerged from a study of blood T cell repertoires in COVID-19. Background on the study: Collection of acute and convalescent COVID-19 samples took place in the United States, Italy and Spain.

This clone was observed a few times. CDR3 length: 15 amino acids. Trimming took 4 bases from V and 0 from J, leaving 13 bases between them. Looked up from germline, CDR1 is SQVTM and CDR2 is ANQGSEA. Original processing notes: Scientists estimated how many nucleated cells there were by amplifying reference gene primers. Repertoires were generated with immunoSEQ multiplex PCR, while TCRdb's copy carries only in-frame clones and drops some. That table is the source of V, J and clone size, and D and trimming were worked out from the DNA. The profile shows 150,000 to 200,000 clones, over 75% of them singletons.

Sample: peripheral blood. The chain carries TRBV29-1 and TRBJ1-3, with D possibly matching TRBD1 (6 bases). The sequence came from a woman of 80 years or more with acute or convalescent COVID-19. As DNA, the CDR3 is TGCAGCGTTGGTTCAGGGGATAGCTCTGGAAACACCATATATTTT. Protein product: CSVGSGDSSGNTIYF.